What follows are 11 T cell receptor beta chains derived from one specimen sequenced in a study of blood T cell repertoires in COVID-19 (dated by TCRdb to the early 2020s). Library preparation employed the immunoSEQ multiplex PCR assay. TCRdb stores this immuneACCESS table with in-frame sequences only. Part of the clones is absent; in the studies checked, under half of the shortfall reflects unresolved V genes, and no reason is known for the rest. In this sample the table shows more than 150,000 clones, roughly 90% of which occur a single time. Under 25% of the sample goes to the ten largest clones. Sequenced sample: peripheral blood. These receptors were obtained from a man between 65 and 85 years old with active or convalescent COVID-19.

This clone was recorded a few times. The V call is TRBV6-5, the J call TRBJ2-5; no clear D. The length of the CDR3 is 14 residues. Germline CDR1 reads MNHEY; CDR2 reads SVGAGI. Trimming took off 4 bases at V and 1 base at J, with 10 bases between the two ends. The CDR3 nucleotides are TGTGCCAGCAGTTTATCAACCGGCCAAGAGACCCAGTACTTC. Its protein product is CASSLSTGQETQYF.

V and J are TRBV6-5 and TRBJ2-7; TRBD1 might be the D (6 bases). Germline V CDR1 and CDR2: MNHEY, SVGAGI. V lost 4 bases and J 5 bases, leaving 15 bases between the germline ends. The CDR3 extends over 14 amino acids. The CDR3 region has the DNA TGTGCCAGCAGTTCACCCAGGACAGCTCACGAGCAGTACTTC. The encoded protein is CASSSPRTAHEQYF.

The chain combines TRBV5-6 with TRBJ1-5; 9 positions match TRBD1. The CDR3 loop spans 15 amino acids. With V trimmed by 4 bases and J by 2 bases, 4 bases remained unmatched. CDR1 SGHDT and CDR2 YYEEEE come from the germline V gene. The CDR3 DNA sequence: TGTGCCAGCAGCCGCCGGGACAGGGGCAATCAGCCCCAGCATTTT. Translated: CASSRRDRGNQPQHF.

V gene TRBV15 combines with J gene TRBJ2-2; no firm D call. The germline V and J ends were trimmed by 4 bases and 3 bases, with 9 bases remaining between them. The CDR3 consists of 14 residues. The germline V gene has CDR1 LNHNV and CDR2 YYDKDF (reference sequence). The chain's CDR3 is CATSKDIHTGELFF. The CDR3 nucleotides read TGTGCCACCAGCAAAGACATCCACACCGGGGAGCTGTTTTTT.

The genes are TRBV11-2 and TRBJ1-2, with D uncertain. The CDR3 is 12 residues long. Germline V gene lookup returns CDR1 SGHAT and CDR2 FQNNGV. The ends were cut back, 3 bases at V and 7 bases at J, with 9 bases in the middle. In DNA, the CDR3 is TGTGCCAGCAGCTTCACAAGAGGTGGCTACACCTTC. It specifies CASSFTRGGYTF.

The V call is TRBV14, the J call TRBJ2-3; tentative D call: TRBD1 (5 bases). The CDR3 extends over 16 amino acids. V lost 4 bases, J lost 5 bases, and 19 bases lay in between. CDR1 and CDR2 from the germline V gene are SGHDN and FVKESK. The CDR3 loop is CASSPPFGRGIDTQYF. For the CDR3, the DNA is TGTGCCAGCAGCCCCCCCTTCGGTAGGGGTATAGATACGCAGTATTTT.

V is TRBV9 and J is TRBJ2-7; 12 bases map to TRBD2. Germline V gene sequence: CDR1 SGDLS, CDR2 YYNGEE. CDR3 size: 15 residues. The junction had 6 bases not matched to a gene; V was cut back by 4 bases and J by 4 bases. The CDR3 reads CASSPTSGRDYEQYF. Here the CDR3 DNA reads TGTGCCAGCAGCCCGACTAGCGGGAGAGATTACGAGCAGTACTTC.

The chain carries TRBV5-5 and TRBJ2-2; the match to TRBD1 covers 8 bases. The CDR3 is 15 residues long. J gave up 4 bases and V 2 bases, and 4 bases lay outside the gene matches. The V gene's germline CDR1 is SGHKS and CDR2 YYEKEE (reference sequence). CDR3 bases: TGTGCCAGCAGCTTTGGGACAGGTGGCACCGGGGAGCTGTTTTTT. Amino acid sequence: CASSFGTGGTGELFF.

J is TRBJ2-1 and V is TRBV28, with TRBD2 as a possible D gene (6 bases). The germline V and J ends were trimmed by 4 bases and 3 bases, with 19 bases remaining between them. The CDR3 is 17 amino acids. Germline lookup yields CDR1 MDHEN and CDR2 SYDVKM. The CDR3 protein is CASSSGLRLARYNEQFF. CDR3 bases: TGTGCCAGCAGTTCTGGGTTGCGGCTAGCGCGCTACAATGAGCAGTTCTTC.

The count of this clone is one. The rearrangement uses TRBV10-2 and TRBJ2-1; TRBD2 aligns across 13 bases. Germline V lookup: CDR1 WSHSY, CDR2 SAAADI. Trimming removed 7 bases from V and 12 bases from J; junction bases left unmatched: 12. The CDR3 has 15 amino acids. The CDR3 DNA is TGCGCCAGCAAAGACCCGGGACTAGCGGGAACGGGGCAGTTCTTC. Translated: CASKDPGLAGTGQFF.

This clone was recorded once. The rearrangement links TRBV5-1 to TRBJ2-3, with TRBD2 matching over 7 bases. Germline V gives CDR1 SGHRS, CDR2 YFSETQ. This CDR3 comprises 16 residues. The junction had 8 bases not matched to a gene; V was cut back by 0 bases and J by 4 bases. In nucleotides, the CDR3 is TGCGCCAGCAGCTTGGATCCAGCGGGAAGGGCAGATACGCAGTATTTT. Encoded protein: CASSLDPAGRADTQYF. Using reference TRBV5-1 and TRBJ2-3 for the parts outside the CDR3, the full variable domain is KAGVTQTPRYLIKTRGQQVTLSCSPISGHRSVSWYQQTPGQGLQFLFEYFSETQRNKGNFPGRFSGRQFSNSRSEMNVSTLELGDSALYLCASSLDPAGRADTQYFGPGTRLTVL.